This is a list of T cell receptor beta chains from one sample in a study of blood T cell repertoires in COVID-19. The protocol was immunoSEQ multiplex PCR, while the TCRdb copy is restricted to in-frame clones and leaves out a portion. The sample includes about 170,000 clones, around 91% seen only once; the top ten take more than 0.75%. The specimen was PBMCs or T cells enriched from blood (not recorded which). The receptors were sampled from a woman aged 18-29 years who had recovered from COVID-19. The conserved cysteine and the conserved F or W are not part of the CDR3 here. Rows give clone size only sometimes, using once, few, many, or a class for an expanded clone.

CDR3 protein | V gene | clone size | CDR3 length
SVEVSPGEGYT | TRBV29-1 | few | 11
ASSPRRDSLTNEQF | TRBV7-8 | NA | 14
ASSLTGTQGDEQF | TRBV11-2 | NA | 13
ASSPAPGGRSTTGELF | TRBV18 | NA | 16
ASSRIPGQTSNTEAF | TRBV28 | NA | 15
AWGHGSSYNSPLH | TRBV30 | NA | 13
ASTLGGLDTEAF | TRBV6-5 | few | 12
ASSVGQISSGANVLT | TRBV6-1 | NA | 15
ASSLGSGPGYEQY | TRBV13 | NA | 13
ASSPSRGPYEQY | TRBV7-2 | NA | 12
AIRTGMNTEAF | TRBV10-3 | NA | 11
ASRGLAGPYEQY | TRBV27 | NA | 12
ASSSTTGTSGPATQY | TRBV4-3 | NA | 15
ATCLGTEAF | TRBV19 | NA | 9
ASSSGLGQGARNEQF | TRBV5-4 | NA | 15
ASSGGTGPANTGELF | TRBV6-1 | once | 15
ASSPWQGSDNEQF | TRBV18 | few | 13
ATSRDRQGSTEAF | TRBV15 | NA | 13
ASGPSGTSTDTQY | TRBV12-5 | NA | 13
ASSHYTGQAF | TRBV11-1 | few | 10
AWAGTGAYEQY | TRBV30 | once | 11
ASREGVSYEQY | TRBV2 | NA | 11
ASSTKTGLAGGEQF | TRBV4-3 | NA | 14
ASSENRASGANVLT | TRBV6-1 | NA | 14
ASSRARTSGSYEQY | TRBV11-2 | NA | 14
ASGRTSGLYNEQF | TRBV3-1/TRBV3-2 | NA | 13
ASSLSGGAHSYEQY | TRBV5-1 | NA | 14
ASSRTGTKMGEQY | TRBV6-5 | NA | 13
ASSEPRRKGEGNTIY | TRBV25-1 | NA | 15
ASSINRRSNQPQH | TRBV19 | NA | 13
ASSVGFGSYGYT | TRBV9 | NA | 12
AISESYRTRGEQY | TRBV10-3 | NA | 13
ASSIRGLAGQY | TRBV19 | few | 11
ASSLSGQSDEQF | TRBV7-3 | NA | 12
SVDGREGDEQF | TRBV29-1 | NA | 11
ASSFTSVVSEQF | TRBV13 | NA | 12
ASSLRDRVNEKLF | TRBV27 | NA | 13
ASSPQRTVGYGYT | TRBV28 | NA | 13
ASSPTTRGETQY | TRBV27 | NA | 12
ASSRTSGGTLYEQY | TRBV7-8 | NA | 14
ASTTGGEQF | TRBV27 | NA | 9
ASSWAGEAF | TRBV5-6 | NA | 9
ASSLGVLAGGDEQY | TRBV5-1 | NA | 14
ASSPGAHEKLF | TRBV18 | NA | 11
ASSPDRGQIYEQY | TRBV7-2 | NA | 13
ASSVGGTGGYEQY | TRBV9 | NA | 13
ASSLVAREDYGYT | TRBV5-4 | NA | 13
ATSREPTSGVDGELF | TRBV15 | NA | 15
ASSLRLYGQY | TRBV12-3/TRBV12-4 | NA | 10
ASSQGASGNTIY | TRBV4-2 | few | 12